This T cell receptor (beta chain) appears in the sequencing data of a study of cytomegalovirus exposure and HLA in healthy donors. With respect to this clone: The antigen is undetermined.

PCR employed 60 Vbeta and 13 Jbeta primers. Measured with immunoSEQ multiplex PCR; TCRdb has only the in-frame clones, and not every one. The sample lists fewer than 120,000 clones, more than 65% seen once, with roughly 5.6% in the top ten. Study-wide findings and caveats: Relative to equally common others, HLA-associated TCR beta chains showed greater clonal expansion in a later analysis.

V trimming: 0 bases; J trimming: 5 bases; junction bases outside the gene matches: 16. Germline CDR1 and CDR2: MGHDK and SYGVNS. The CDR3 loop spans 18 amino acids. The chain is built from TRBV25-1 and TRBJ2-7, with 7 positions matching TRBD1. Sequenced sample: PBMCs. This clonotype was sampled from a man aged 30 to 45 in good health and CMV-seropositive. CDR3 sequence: CASSEYIFSGGSGNEQYF. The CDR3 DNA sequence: TGTGCCAGCAGTGAATATATTTTCTCAGGGGGTTCCGGTAACGAGCAGTACTTC.